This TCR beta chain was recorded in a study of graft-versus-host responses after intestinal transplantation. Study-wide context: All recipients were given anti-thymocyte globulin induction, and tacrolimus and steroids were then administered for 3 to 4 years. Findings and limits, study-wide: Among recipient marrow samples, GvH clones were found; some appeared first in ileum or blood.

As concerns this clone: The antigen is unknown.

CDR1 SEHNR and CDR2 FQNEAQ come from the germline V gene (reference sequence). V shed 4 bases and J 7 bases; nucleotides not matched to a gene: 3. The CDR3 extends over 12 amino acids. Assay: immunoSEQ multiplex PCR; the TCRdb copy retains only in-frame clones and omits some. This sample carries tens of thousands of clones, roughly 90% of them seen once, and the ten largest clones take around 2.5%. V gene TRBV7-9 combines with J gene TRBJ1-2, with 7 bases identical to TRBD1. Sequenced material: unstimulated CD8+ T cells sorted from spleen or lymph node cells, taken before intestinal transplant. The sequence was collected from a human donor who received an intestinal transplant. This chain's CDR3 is CASSSDRTGYTF. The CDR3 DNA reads TGTGCCAGCAGCTCGGACAGGACTGGCTACACCTTC.